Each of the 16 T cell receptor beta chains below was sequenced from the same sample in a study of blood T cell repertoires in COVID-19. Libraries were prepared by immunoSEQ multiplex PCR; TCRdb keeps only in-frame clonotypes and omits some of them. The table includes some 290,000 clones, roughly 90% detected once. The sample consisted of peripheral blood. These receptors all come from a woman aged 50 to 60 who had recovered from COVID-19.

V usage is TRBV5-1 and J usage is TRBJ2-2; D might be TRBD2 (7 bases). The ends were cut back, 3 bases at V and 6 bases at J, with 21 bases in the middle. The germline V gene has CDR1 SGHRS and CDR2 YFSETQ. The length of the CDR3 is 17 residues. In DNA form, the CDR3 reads TGCGCCAGCAGCTCGGGGGGACAAGCCCGGGGGTCCGGGGAGCTGTTTTTT. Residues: CASSSGGQARGSGELFF. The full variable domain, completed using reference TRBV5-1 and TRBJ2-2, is KAGVTQTPRYLIKTRGQQVTLSCSPISGHRSVSWYQQTPGQGLQFLFEYFSETQRNKGNFPGRFSGRQFSNSRSEMNVSTLELGDSALYLCASSSGGQARGSGELFFGEGSRLTVL.

The CDR3 here is CASSPRTGMNTEAFF. For the CDR3, the DNA is TGTGCCAGCAGCCCCCGGACGGGGATGAACACTGAAGCTTTCTTT. This sequence joins TRBV11-2 and TRBJ1-1; no definite D call. This CDR3 is built from 15 residues. CDR1 and CDR2 from the germline V gene are SGHAT and FQNNGV. Trimming took 5 bases from V and 0 from J, leaving 13 bases between them.

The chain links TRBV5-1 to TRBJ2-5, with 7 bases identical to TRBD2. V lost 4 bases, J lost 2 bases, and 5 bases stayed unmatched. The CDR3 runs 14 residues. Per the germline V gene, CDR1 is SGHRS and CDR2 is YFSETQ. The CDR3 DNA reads TGCGCCAGCAGCCCTGGGGGGGGACAAGAGACCCAGTACTTC. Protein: CASSPGGGQETQYF. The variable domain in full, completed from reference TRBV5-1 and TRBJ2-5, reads KAGVTQTPRYLIKTRGQQVTLSCSPISGHRSVSWYQQTPGQGLQFLFEYFSETQRNKGNFPGRFSGRQFSNSRSEMNVSTLELGDSALYLCASSPGGGQETQYFGPGTRLLVL.

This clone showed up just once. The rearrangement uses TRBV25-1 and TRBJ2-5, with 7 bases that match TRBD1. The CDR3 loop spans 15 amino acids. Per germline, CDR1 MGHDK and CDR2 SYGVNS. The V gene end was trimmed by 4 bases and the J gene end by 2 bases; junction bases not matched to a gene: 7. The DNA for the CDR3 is TGTGCCAGCAGTGCCGTCGGGACAGCTCAAGAGACCCAGTACTTC. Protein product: CASSAVGTAQETQYF.

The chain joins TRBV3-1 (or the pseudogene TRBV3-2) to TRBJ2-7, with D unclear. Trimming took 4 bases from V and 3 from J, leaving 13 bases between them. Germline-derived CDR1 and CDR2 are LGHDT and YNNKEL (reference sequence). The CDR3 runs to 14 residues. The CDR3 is CASSPNLLHYEQYF. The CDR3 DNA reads TGTGCCAGCAGCCCCAACCTACTACACTACGAGCAGTACTTC.

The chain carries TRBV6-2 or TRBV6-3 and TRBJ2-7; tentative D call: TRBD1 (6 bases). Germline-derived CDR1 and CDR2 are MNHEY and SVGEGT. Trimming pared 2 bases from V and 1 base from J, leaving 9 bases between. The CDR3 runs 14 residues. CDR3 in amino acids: CASSYGGTSYEQYF. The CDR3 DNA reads TGTGCCAGCAGTTACGGGGGCACATCCTACGAGCAGTACTTC.

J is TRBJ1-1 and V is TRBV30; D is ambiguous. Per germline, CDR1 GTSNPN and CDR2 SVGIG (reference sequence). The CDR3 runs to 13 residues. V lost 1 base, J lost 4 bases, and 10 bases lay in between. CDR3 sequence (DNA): TGTGCCTGGAGTGGAACACCAGGCACTGAAGCTTTCTTT. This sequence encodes CAWSGTPGTEAFF.

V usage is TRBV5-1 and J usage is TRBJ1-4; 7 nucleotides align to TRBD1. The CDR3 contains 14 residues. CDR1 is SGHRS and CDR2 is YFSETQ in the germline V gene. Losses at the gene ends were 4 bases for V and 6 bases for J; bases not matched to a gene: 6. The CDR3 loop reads CASSPDREDEKLFF. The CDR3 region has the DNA TGCGCCAGCAGCCCCGACAGGGAGGATGAAAAACTGTTTTTT. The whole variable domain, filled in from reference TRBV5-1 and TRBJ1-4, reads KAGVTQTPRYLIKTRGQQVTLSCSPISGHRSVSWYQQTPGQGLQFLFEYFSETQRNKGNFPGRFSGRQFSNSRSEMNVSTLELGDSALYLCASSPDREDEKLFFGSGTQLSVL.

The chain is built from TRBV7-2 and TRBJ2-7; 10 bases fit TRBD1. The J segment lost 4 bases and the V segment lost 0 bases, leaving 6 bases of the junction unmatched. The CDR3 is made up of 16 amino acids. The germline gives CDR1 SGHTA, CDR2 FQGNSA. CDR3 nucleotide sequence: TGTGCCAGCAGCTTAGCGGTGGACAGGGGGGTTTACGAGCAGTACTTC. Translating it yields CASSLAVDRGVYEQYF.

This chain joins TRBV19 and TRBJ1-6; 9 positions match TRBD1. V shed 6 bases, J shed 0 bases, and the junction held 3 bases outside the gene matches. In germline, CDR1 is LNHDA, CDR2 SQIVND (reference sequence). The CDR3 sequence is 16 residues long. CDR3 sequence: CASSRQGGSYNSPLHF. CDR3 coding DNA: TGTGCCAGTAGCAGACAGGGGGGCTCCTATAATTCACCCCTCCACTTT.

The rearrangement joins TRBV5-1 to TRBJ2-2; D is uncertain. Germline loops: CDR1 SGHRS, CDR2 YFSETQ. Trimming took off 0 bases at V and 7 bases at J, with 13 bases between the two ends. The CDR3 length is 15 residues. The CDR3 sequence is CASSLEDFGHGELFF. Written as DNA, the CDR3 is TGCGCCAGCAGCTTGGAAGACTTCGGCCACGGGGAGCTGTTTTTT.

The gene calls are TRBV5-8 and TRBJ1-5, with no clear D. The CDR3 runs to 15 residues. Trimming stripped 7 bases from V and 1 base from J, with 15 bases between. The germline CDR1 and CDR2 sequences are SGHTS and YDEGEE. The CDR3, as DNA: TGTGCCAGCGGGAGGCACCGATGGAGCAATCAGCCCCAGCATTTT. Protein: CASGRHRWSNQPQHF. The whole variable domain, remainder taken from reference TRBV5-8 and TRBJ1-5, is EAGVTQSPTHLIKTRGQQATLRCSPISGHTSVYWYQQALGLGLQFLLWYDEGEERNRGNFPPRFSGRQFPNYSSELNVNALELEDSALYLCASGRHRWSNQPQHFGDGTRLSIL.

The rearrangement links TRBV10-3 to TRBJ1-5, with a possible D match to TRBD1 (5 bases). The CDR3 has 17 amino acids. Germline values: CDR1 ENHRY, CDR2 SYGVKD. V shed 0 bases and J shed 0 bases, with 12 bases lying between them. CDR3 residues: CAISESLGGSSNQPQHF. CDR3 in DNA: TGTGCCATCAGTGAGTCTTTGGGGGGATCTAGCAATCAGCCCCAGCATTTT.

The CDR3 bases are TGTGCCAGCAGAGACTTGTCTGCAGATACGCAGTATTTT. Protein product: CASRDLSADTQYF. The chain joins TRBV6-5 to TRBJ2-3; D ambiguous. This CDR3 has 13 residues. The germline V gene has CDR1 MNHEY and CDR2 SVGAGI. Trimming removed 6 bases from V and 4 bases from J, with 11 bases in between.

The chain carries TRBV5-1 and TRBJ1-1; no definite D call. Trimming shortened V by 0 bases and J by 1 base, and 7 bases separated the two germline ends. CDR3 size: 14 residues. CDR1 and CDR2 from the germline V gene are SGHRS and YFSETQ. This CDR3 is CASSLAGRNTEAFF. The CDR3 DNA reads TGCGCCAGCAGCTTGGCCGGTCGGAACACTGAAGCTTTCTTT.

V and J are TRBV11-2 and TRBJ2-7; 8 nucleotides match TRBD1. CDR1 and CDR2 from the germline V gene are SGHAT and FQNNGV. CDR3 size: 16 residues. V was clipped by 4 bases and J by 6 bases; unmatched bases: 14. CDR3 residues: CASSSIPGQGALEQYF. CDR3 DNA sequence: TGTGCCAGCAGCTCTATCCCCGGGCAGGGGGCTCTCGAGCAGTACTTC.